Listed below are T cell receptor beta chains from one sample, sequenced in a study of metastatic and nonmetastatic thyroid tumors. TCRdb recomputed clones from the PCR reads via MiXCR. The sample shows over 8,500 clones, less than 30% of them seen only once. Sequences were obtained from tumor tissue. Source of these receptors: a female donor with papillary thyroid cancer or a benign thyroid nodule (not recorded which). Some clones in this sample may be carry-over from other donors' samples. The CDR3 runs from the conserved cysteine through the conserved F or W. The D gene is left open where the match is weak. Clone size, where shown, is once, few, many, or a class for clones that have expanded.

>TRBV12-3/TRBV12-4|-|medium-sized|TRBJ2-6
CASSRGTGANVLTF
TGTGCCAGCAGCCGGGGAACTGGGGCCAACGTCCTGACTTTC
>TRBV4-1|TRBD1|-|TRBJ2-7
CASSQGQGIYEQYF
TGCGCCAGCAGCCAAGGACAGGGTATCTACGAGCAGTACTTC
>TRBV28|-|few|TRBJ2-3
CASSDPPRHTDTQYF
TGTGCCAGCAGCGACCCGCCCCGGCACACAGATACGCAGTATTTT
>TRBV7-9|-|-|TRBJ2-7
CASSLTGTYEQYF
TGTGCCAGCAGCTTAACGGGGACCTACGAGCAGTACTTC
>TRBV6-2/TRBV6-3|TRBD1|-|TRBJ1-5
CASSYRQGVNQPHHF
TGTGCCAGCAGTTACAGGCAGGGGGTAAATCAGCCCCATCATTTT
>TRBV20-1|-|-|TRBJ1-1
CSATPGVGDTEAFF
TGCAGTGCTACCCCGGGGGTAGGAGACACTGAAGCTTTCTTT
>TRBV6-1|-|-|TRBJ2-7
CASVRDIVEQYF
TGTGCCAGTGTGCGGGACATTGTCGAGCAGTACTTC
>TRBV27|-|large|TRBJ2-3
CASSSYGDTQYF
TGTGCCAGCAGTTCGTACGGGGATACGCAGTATTTT
>TRBV28|-|-|TRBJ1-1
CASSMQNTEAFF
TGTGCCAGCAGTATGCAGAACACTGAAGCTTTCTTT
>TRBV11-2|-|-|TRBJ2-3
CASSFLRGDTQYF
TGTGCCAGCAGCTTCCTGCGCGGAGATACGCAGTATTTT
>TRBV7-9|-|many|TRBJ2-7
CASSGPADGSEQYF
TGTGCCAGCAGCGGACCCGCGGATGGGTCCGAGCAGTACTTC
>TRBV10-1|-|-|TRBJ2-2
CASSESSFTGELFF
TGCGCCAGCAGTGAGTCCTCATTCACCGGGGAGCTGTTTTTT
>TRBV12-3/TRBV12-4|-|-|TRBJ2-3
CASNGGSAGADTQYF
TGTGCCAGCAACGGTGGATCCGCCGGGGCAGATACGCAGTATTTT
>TRBV27|-|-|TRBJ1-2
CASPGGAKYGYTF
TGTGCCAGCCCGGGGGGGGCAAAATATGGCTACACCTTC
>TRBV30|-|many|TRBJ2-3
CAWSSRDSFTDTQYF
TGTGCCTGGAGTAGTCGGGACTCCTTTACAGATACGCAGTATTTT
>TRBV12-3/TRBV12-4|-|few|TRBJ2-2
CASSRHTNTGELFF
TGTGCCAGCAGCCGGCATACGAACACCGGGGAGCTGTTTTTT
>TRBV27|-|-|TRBJ2-6
CASSGDSGANVLTF
TGTGCCAGCAGTGGGGACTCTGGGGCCAACGTCCTGACTTTC
>TRBV29-1|TRBD2|many|TRBJ2-7
CSVDSGIGYEQYF
TGCAGCGTGGATAGCGGGATTGGTTACGAGCAGTACTTC
>TRBV6-4|TRBD1|few|TRBJ1-5
CASSDEMETGGSRPQHF
TGTGCCAGCAGTGACGAGATGGAGACAGGGGGCTCGAGGCCCCAGCATTTT
>TRBV6-1|-|-|TRBJ2-7
CASSGGWYEQYF
TGTGCCAGCAGTGGGGGTTGGTACGAGCAGTACTTC
>TRBV5-5|-|few|TRBJ2-2
CASSFIQTGELSF
TGTGCCAGCAGCTTCATACAGACCGGGGAGCTGTCTTTT
>TRBV5-1|-|-|TRBJ2-7
CASSLGGTGSYEQYF
TGCGCCAGCAGCTTGGGGGGGACTGGCTCCTACGAGCAGTACTTC
>TRBV25-1|TRBD1|few|TRBJ1-1
CASLGDRGLRAFF
TGTGCCAGCCTGGGGGACAGGGGGCTGAGAGCTTTCTTT
>TRBV16|-|medium-sized|TRBJ1-4
CASSRGQTVNEKLFF
TGTGCCAGCAGCCGAGGGCAAACGGTCAATGAAAAACTGTTTTTT
>TRBV12-3/TRBV12-4|-|medium-sized|TRBJ2-1
CASSLSGYNEQFF
TGTGCCAGCAGTTTATCGGGATACAATGAGCAGTTCTTC
>TRBV27|TRBD1|medium-sized|TRBJ1-5
CASSHGTDSNQPQHF
TGTGCCAGCAGCCATGGGACAGACTCTAATCAGCCCCAGCATTTT
>TRBV28|TRBD2|-|TRBJ2-7
CASSSPGLAGRAYEQYF
TGTGCCAGCAGCTCTCCGGGACTAGCGGGGCGAGCCTACGAGCAGTACTTC
>TRBV6-1|-|few|TRBJ1-3
CASRRPEGNTIYF
TGTGCCAGCAGACGCCCGGAAGGAAACACCATATATTTT
>TRBV28|TRBD1|many|TRBJ2-3
CASSREQGAGPTDTQYF
TGTGCCAGCAGTCGGGAACAGGGGGCAGGCCCCACAGATACGCAGTATTTT
>TRBV3-1|-|-|TRBJ1-2
CASNPLGSDYGYTF
TGTGCCAGCAACCCCCTCGGGTCAGATTATGGCTACACCTTC
>TRBV12-5|TRBD1|few|TRBJ1-1
CASGLVSGQEDLNEAFF
TGTGCTAGTGGTTTGGTAAGTGGACAGGAAGACCTTAATGAAGCTTTCTTT
>TRBV28|-|few|TRBJ2-6
CASSDFDVSGANVLTF
TGTGCCAGCAGTGATTTTGACGTATCTGGGGCCAACGTCCTGACTTTC
>TRBV4-1|TRBD1|-|TRBJ1-5
CASSQEVSGGKPQHF
TGCGCCAGCAGCCAAGAGGTGTCAGGGGGCAAACCCCAGCATTTT
>TRBV28|-|few|TRBJ1-4
CASSFPGVEGSTNEKLFF
TGTGCCAGCAGTTTTCCGGGGGTGGAAGGTTCAACTAATGAAAAACTGTTTTTT
>TRBV20-1|TRBD1|medium-sized|TRBJ2-1
CSAPPGQGSDEQFF
TGCAGTGCTCCCCCGGGACAGGGTTCCGATGAGCAGTTCTTC
>TRBV27|-|few|TRBJ2-7
CASSTRYNIYEQYF
TGTGCCAGCAGTACACGGTACAACATCTACGAGCAGTACTTC
>TRBV9|-|once|TRBJ1-3
CASSVEAGTGNTIYF
TGTGCCAGCAGCGTTGAGGCGGGTACTGGAAACACCATATATTTT
>TRBV5-1|TRBD2|once|TRBJ2-7
CASSLLAGGGEQYF
TGCGCCAGCAGCTTGTTAGCGGGAGGGGGAGAGCAGTACTTC